These T cell receptor beta chains were read from a single sample in a study of blood T cell repertoires in COVID-19. TCRdb's copy holds only in-frame clones and misses some; the assay was immunoSEQ multiplex PCR. The table has 200,000 or so clones, about nine tenths seen once. The sample comprised PBMCs or T cells enriched from blood (not recorded which). These receptor sequences come from a woman aged 40 to 50 with acute COVID-19. CDR3s include the opening cysteine and the closing phenylalanine or tryptophan. Each record gives: clone size, V gene, J gene, D gene, CDR3 DNA, CDR3 protein. The D gene is left open where the match is weak. Size values are once, few and many counts, or a class for expanded clones, and some rows have none.

abundance: -
v_gene: TRBV19
j_gene: TRBJ1-5
d_gene: -
CDR3nt: TGTGCCAGTAGAATATCAGTGGTTGGCAATCAGCCCCAGCATTTT
CDR3aa: CASRISVVGNQPQHF

abundance: -
v_gene: TRBV2
j_gene: TRBJ1-2
d_gene: -
CDR3nt: TGTGCCATGCCAGGGGTCTATGGCTACACCTTC
CDR3aa: CAMPGVYGYTF

abundance: -
v_gene: TRBV19
j_gene: TRBJ2-1
d_gene: TRBD2
CDR3nt: TGTGCCAGTAGGCCTAGCGGAATCTACAATGAGCAGTTCTTC
CDR3aa: CASRPSGIYNEQFF

abundance: -
v_gene: TRBV6-4
j_gene: TRBJ1-5
d_gene: -
CDR3nt: TGTGCCACCCCTGGGACGGGACTAAAGCCCCAGCATTTT
CDR3aa: CATPGTGLKPQHF

abundance: once
v_gene: TRBV7-9
j_gene: TRBJ2-5
d_gene: TRBD1
CDR3nt: TGTGCCAGCAGCCCACCCGGACAGGGGATGGAGACCCAGTACTTC
CDR3aa: CASSPPGQGMETQYF

abundance: few
v_gene: TRBV6-5
j_gene: TRBJ2-1
d_gene: TRBD1
CDR3nt: TGTGCCAGCAGTACCGGGACAGGGGCCGGCAATGAGCAGTTCTTC
CDR3aa: CASSTGTGAGNEQFF

abundance: -
v_gene: TRBV3-1/TRBV3-2
j_gene: TRBJ1-2
d_gene: TRBD1
CDR3nt: TGTGCCAGCAGCCAAGGAAGGACAGGGAGTCACTATGGCTACACCTTC
CDR3aa: CASSQGRTGSHYGYTF

abundance: -
v_gene: TRBV28
j_gene: TRBJ2-7
d_gene: -
CDR3nt: TGTGCCAGCGGGCAGGGGCTTGCCTACGAGCAGTACTTC
CDR3aa: CASGQGLAYEQYF

abundance: -
v_gene: TRBV12-3/TRBV12-4
j_gene: TRBJ2-1
d_gene: -
CDR3nt: TGTGCCAGCGCGTTGAGGCAGATCAATGAGCAGTTCTTC
CDR3aa: CASALRQINEQFF

abundance: -
v_gene: TRBV14
j_gene: TRBJ1-2
d_gene: TRBD1
CDR3nt: TGTGCCAGCAGCCGTCGTCAGGGGGCGAACTATGGCTACACCTTC
CDR3aa: CASSRRQGANYGYTF

abundance: few
v_gene: TRBV6-6
j_gene: TRBJ1-2
d_gene: TRBD1
CDR3nt: TGTGCCAGCACCAGGGACAGAACACAACCTAACTATGGCTACACCTTC
CDR3aa: CASTRDRTQPNYGYTF

abundance: -
v_gene: TRBV6-6
j_gene: TRBJ1-2
d_gene: TRBD1
CDR3nt: TGTGCCAGCGGGCCCTGGGACAGTCATTATGGCTACACCTTC
CDR3aa: CASGPWDSHYGYTF

abundance: -
v_gene: TRBV10-2
j_gene: TRBJ2-7
d_gene: TRBD1
CDR3nt: TGCGCCAGCATGGGTATGGGACAGGGGCCCTACGAGCAGTACTTC
CDR3aa: CASMGMGQGPYEQYF

abundance: -
v_gene: TRBV23-1
j_gene: TRBJ1-2
d_gene: -
CDR3nt: TGCGCCAGCAGTCACCGTCGCTATGGCTACACCTTC
CDR3aa: CASSHRRYGYTF

abundance: -
v_gene: TRBV19
j_gene: TRBJ1-1
d_gene: TRBD1
CDR3nt: TGTGCCAGTAGTATAGGGAGGACAGGGGGCTTGAACACTGAAGCTTTCTTT
CDR3aa: CASSIGRTGGLNTEAFF

abundance: -
v_gene: TRBV11-1
j_gene: TRBJ2-1
d_gene: TRBD2
CDR3nt: TGTGCCAGCAGCTCAGGACTAGCGGGGGTCAATGAGCAGTTCTTC
CDR3aa: CASSSGLAGVNEQFF

abundance: -
v_gene: TRBV4-1
j_gene: TRBJ1-2
d_gene: TRBD1
CDR3nt: TGCGCCAGCAGCCCCGGGACAGGGAATTCTTATGGCTACACCTTC
CDR3aa: CASSPGTGNSYGYTF

abundance: -
v_gene: TRBV18
j_gene: TRBJ2-3
d_gene: -
CDR3nt: TGTGCCAGCTCGACTGATGCACCAGATACGCAGTATTTT
CDR3aa: CASSTDAPDTQYF

abundance: -
v_gene: TRBV11-1
j_gene: TRBJ2-1
d_gene: TRBD1
CDR3nt: TGTGCCAGCAGCCCGTTCGGACAGGGCTGGGGGTTCTTC
CDR3aa: CASSPFGQGWGFF

abundance: -
v_gene: TRBV11-2
j_gene: TRBJ2-7
d_gene: TRBD1
CDR3nt: TGTGCCAGCACCCGGACAGGGGTCTACGAGCAGTACTTC
CDR3aa: CASTRTGVYEQYF

abundance: -
v_gene: TRBV2
j_gene: TRBJ2-1
d_gene: TRBD2
CDR3nt: TGTGCCAGCAGTGGAGGATCTAGCGGTTACAATGAGCAGTTCTTC
CDR3aa: CASSGGSSGYNEQFF

abundance: -
v_gene: TRBV6-5
j_gene: TRBJ1-1
d_gene: -
CDR3nt: TGTGCCAGCAGTTACTCCCGCGGACAATTGAACACTGAAGCTTTCTTT
CDR3aa: CASSYSRGQLNTEAFF

abundance: once
v_gene: TRBV5-6
j_gene: TRBJ2-4
d_gene: -
CDR3nt: TGTGCCAGCAGCTCCCCCCGGACTTTCCTAGCCAAAAACATTCAGTACTTC
CDR3aa: CASSSPRTFLAKNIQYF

abundance: -
v_gene: TRBV9
j_gene: TRBJ1-6
d_gene: TRBD1
CDR3nt: TGTGCCAGCAGCCCCGAGGGACAGGGGAGTTCACCCCTCCACTTT
CDR3aa: CASSPEGQGSSPLHF

abundance: -
v_gene: TRBV5-1
j_gene: TRBJ2-7
d_gene: TRBD2
CDR3nt: TGCGCCAGCAGCTTGGTGATAGCGGGGGACGAGCAGTACTTC
CDR3aa: CASSLVIAGDEQYF

abundance: -
v_gene: TRBV7-9
j_gene: TRBJ1-2
d_gene: -
CDR3nt: TGTGCCAGCAGCTCGGGCTATGGCTACACCTTC
CDR3aa: CASSSGYGYTF